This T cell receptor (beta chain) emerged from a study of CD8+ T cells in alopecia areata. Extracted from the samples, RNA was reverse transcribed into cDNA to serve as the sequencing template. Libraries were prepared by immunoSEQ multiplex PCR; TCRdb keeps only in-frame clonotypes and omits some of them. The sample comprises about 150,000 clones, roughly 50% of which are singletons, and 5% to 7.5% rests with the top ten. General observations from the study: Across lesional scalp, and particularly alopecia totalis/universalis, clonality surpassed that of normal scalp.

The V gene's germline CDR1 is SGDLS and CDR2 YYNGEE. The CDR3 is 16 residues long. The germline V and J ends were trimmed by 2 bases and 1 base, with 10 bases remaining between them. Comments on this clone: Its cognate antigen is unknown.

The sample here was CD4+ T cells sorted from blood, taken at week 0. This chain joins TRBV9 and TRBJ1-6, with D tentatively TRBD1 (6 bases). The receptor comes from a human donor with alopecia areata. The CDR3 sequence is CASSVEGVSYNSPLHF. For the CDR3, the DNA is TGTGCCAGCAGCGTGGAGGGGGTATCCTATAATTCACCCCTCCACTTT.